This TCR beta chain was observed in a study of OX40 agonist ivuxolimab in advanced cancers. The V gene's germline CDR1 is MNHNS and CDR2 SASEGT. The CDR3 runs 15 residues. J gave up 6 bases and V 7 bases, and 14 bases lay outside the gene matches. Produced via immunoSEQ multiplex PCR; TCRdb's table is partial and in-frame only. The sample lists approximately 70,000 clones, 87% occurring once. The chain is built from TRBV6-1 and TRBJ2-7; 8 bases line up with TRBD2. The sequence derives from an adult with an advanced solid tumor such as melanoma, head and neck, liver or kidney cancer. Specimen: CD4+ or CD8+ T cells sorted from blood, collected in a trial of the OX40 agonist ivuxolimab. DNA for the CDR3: TGTGCCAGCACCCAGGATTTAGCGGGAAATGGCGAGCAGTACTTC. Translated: CASTQDLAGNGEQYF.